Listed below are T cell receptor beta chains from one sample, sequenced in a study of OX40 agonist ivuxolimab in advanced cancers. Here immunoSEQ multiplex PCR was the method, and the copy in TCRdb shows in-frame clones only, minus some. Of fewer than 50,000 clones in the sample, 92% are singletons; the top ten hold less than 9.5%. The input for sequencing was CD4+ or CD8+ T cells sorted from blood, taken in a trial of the OX40 agonist ivuxolimab. The receptors were gathered from an adult with an advanced solid tumor such as melanoma, head and neck, liver or kidney cancer. Both conserved end residues are part of each CDR3.

v_call	j_call	cdr3_aa
TRBV19	TRBJ2-4	CASSIIAKNIQYF
TRBV14	TRBJ2-1	CASSQGPGLASNEQFF
TRBV7-8	TRBJ1-2	CASSYLRDRGNGYTF
TRBV29-1	TRBJ2-2	CSVLSPRTGELFF
TRBV28	TRBJ2-3	CASSFRREGREDTQYF
TRBV4-1	TRBJ2-7	CASSPTSTSYLYEQYF
TRBV6-1	TRBJ2-7	CASSERAGKASYEQYF
TRBV4-1	TRBJ2-5	CASSQEARVQETQYF
TRBV9	TRBJ2-1	CASSPGLRNEQFF
TRBV7-4	TRBJ2-1	CASSFGQGPPGEQFF
TRBV11-2	TRBJ1-1	CASSLVGQGVSPEAFF